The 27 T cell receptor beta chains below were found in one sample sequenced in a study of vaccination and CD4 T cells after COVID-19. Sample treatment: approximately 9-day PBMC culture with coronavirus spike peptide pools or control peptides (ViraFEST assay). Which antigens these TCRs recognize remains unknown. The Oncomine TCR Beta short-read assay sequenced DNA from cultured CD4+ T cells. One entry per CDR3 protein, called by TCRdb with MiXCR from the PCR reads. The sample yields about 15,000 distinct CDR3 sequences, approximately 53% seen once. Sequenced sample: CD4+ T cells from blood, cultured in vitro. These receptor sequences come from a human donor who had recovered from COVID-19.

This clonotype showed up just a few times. The CDR3 DNA reads TGTGCCAGCAGTAGACGCCTCGGAGGAGCGGCGAACACCGGGGAGCTGTTTTTT. Translated, it gives CASSRRLGGAANTGELFF. This rearrangement joins TRBV6-1 to TRBJ2-2, with D perhaps matching TRBD2 (5 bases). This CDR3 has 18 amino acids. The V gene's germline CDR1 is MNHNS and CDR2 SASEGT. V lost 5 bases and J 0 bases, leaving 19 bases between the germline ends.

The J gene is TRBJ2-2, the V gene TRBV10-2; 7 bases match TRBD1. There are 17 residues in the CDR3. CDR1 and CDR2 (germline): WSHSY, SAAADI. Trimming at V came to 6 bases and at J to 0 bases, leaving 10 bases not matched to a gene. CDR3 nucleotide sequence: TGCGCCAGCAGGCCGGCATGGGGGACAGCGAACACCGGGGAGCTGTTTTTT. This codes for CASRPAWGTANTGELFF.

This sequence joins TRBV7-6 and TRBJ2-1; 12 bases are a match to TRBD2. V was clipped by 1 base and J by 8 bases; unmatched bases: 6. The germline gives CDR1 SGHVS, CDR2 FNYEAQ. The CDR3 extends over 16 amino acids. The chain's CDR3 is CASSLETSGRGHEQFF. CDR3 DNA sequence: TGTGCCAGCAGCTTAGAGACTAGCGGGAGAGGCCATGAGCAGTTCTTC.

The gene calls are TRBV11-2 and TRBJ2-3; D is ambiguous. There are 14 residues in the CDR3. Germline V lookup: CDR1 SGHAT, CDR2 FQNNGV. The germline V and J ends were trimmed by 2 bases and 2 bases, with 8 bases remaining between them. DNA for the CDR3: TGTGCCAGCAGCTTACCCGGCTACACAGATACGCAGTATTTT. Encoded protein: CASSLPGYTDTQYF.

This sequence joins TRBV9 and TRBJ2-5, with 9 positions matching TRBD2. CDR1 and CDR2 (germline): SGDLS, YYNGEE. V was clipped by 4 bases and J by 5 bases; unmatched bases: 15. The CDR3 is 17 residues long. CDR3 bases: TGTGCCAGCAGCCCCCGTCCTAGCGGGGCCTCCGGGGAGACCCAGTACTTC. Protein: CASSPRPSGASGETQYF.

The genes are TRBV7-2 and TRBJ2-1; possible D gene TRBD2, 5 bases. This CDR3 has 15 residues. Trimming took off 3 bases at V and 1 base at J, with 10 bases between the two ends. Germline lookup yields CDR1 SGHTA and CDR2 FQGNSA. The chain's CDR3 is CASSLLSGSYNEQFF. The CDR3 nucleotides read TGTGCCAGCAGCTTGCTCAGCGGTTCCTACAATGAGCAGTTCTTC. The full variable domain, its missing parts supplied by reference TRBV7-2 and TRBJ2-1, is GAGVSQSPSNKVTEKGKDVELRCDPISGHTALYWYRQSLGQGLEFLIYFQGNSAPDKSGLPSDRFSAERTGGSVSTLTIQRTQQEDSAVYLCASSLLSGSYNEQFFGPGTRLTVL.

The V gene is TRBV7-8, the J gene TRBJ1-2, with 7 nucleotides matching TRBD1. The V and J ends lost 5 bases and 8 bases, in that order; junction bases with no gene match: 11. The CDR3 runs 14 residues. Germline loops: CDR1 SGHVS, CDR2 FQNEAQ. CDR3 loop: CASSPRQGLWGYTF. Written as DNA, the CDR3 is TGTGCCAGCAGCCCACGACAGGGTCTTTGGGGCTACACCTTC.

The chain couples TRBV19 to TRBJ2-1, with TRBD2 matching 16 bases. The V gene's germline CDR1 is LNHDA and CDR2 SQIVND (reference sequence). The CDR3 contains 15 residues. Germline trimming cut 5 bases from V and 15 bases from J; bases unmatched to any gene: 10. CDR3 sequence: CASSPTGLAGGLGFF. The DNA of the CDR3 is TGTGCCAGTAGTCCTACGGGACTAGCGGGAGGGCTTGGGTTCTTC.

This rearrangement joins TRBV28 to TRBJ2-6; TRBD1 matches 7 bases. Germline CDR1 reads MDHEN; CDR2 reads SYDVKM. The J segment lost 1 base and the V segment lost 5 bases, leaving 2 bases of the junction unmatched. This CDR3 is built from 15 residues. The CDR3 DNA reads TGTGCCAGCAGTGTGACAGGGTCTGGGGCCAACGTCCTGACTTTC. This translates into CASSVTGSGANVLTF.

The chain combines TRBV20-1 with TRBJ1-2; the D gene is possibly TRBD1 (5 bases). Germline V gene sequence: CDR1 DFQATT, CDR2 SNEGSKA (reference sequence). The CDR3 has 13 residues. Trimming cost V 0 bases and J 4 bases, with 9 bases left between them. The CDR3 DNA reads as TGCAGTGCTAGAGATAGGGGCCTCTATGGCTACACCTTC. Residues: CSARDRGLYGYTF.

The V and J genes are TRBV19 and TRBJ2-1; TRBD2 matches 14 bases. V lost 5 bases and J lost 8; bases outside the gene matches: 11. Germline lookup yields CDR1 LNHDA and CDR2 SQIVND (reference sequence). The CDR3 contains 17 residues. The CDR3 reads CASSPRLAGGPRDEQFF. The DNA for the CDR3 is TGTGCCAGTAGTCCGAGACTAGCGGGAGGGCCTAGGGATGAGCAGTTCTTC.

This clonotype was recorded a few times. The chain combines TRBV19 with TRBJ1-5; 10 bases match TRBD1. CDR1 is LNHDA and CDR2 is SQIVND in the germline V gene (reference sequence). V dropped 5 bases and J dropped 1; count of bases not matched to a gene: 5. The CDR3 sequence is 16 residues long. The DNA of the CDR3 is TGTGCCAGTAGTCGACAGGGGGCTGCCAGCAATCAGCCCCAGCATTTT. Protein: CASSRQGAASNQPQHF. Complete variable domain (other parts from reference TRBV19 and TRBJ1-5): DGGITQSPKYLFRKEGQNVTLSCEQNLNHDAMYWYRQDPGQGLRLIYYSQIVNDFQKGDIAEGYSVSREKKESFPLTVTSAQKNPTAFYLCASSRQGAASNQPQHFGDGTRLSIL.

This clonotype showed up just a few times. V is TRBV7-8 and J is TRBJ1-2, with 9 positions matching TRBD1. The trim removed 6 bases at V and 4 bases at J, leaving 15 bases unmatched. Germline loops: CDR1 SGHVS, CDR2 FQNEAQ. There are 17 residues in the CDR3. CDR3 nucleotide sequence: TGTGCCAGCAGTTCCATTATTACAGGGGGCGGTGGCTATGGCTACACCTTC. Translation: CASSSIITGGGGYGYTF.

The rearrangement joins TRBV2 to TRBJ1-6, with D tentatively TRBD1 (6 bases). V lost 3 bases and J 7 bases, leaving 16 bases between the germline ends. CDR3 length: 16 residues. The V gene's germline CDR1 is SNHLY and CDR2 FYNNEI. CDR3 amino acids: CASSEWGRSSNSPLHF. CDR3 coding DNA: TGTGCCAGCAGTGAGTGGGGGCGGAGTAGCAATTCACCCCTCCACTTT. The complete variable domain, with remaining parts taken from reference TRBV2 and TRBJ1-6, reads EPEVTQTPSHQVTQMGQEVILRCVPISNHLYFYWYRQILGQKVEFLVSFYNNEISEKSEIFDDQFSVERPDGSNFTLKIRSTKLEDSAMYFCASSEWGRSSNSPLHFGNGTRLTVT.

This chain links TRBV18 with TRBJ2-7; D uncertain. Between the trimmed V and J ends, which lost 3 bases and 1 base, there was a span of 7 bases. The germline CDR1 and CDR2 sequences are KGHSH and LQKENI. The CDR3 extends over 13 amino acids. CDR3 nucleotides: TGTGCCAGCTCACCGCAGGAGTCCTACGAGCAGTACTTC. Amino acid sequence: CASSPQESYEQYF.

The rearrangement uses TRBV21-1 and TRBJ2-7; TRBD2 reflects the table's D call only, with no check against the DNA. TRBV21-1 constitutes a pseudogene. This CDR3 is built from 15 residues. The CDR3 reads CASSKAPRENKEQYF. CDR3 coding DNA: TGTGCCAGCAGCAAAGCGCCGCGGGAGAACAAAGAGCAGTACTTC.

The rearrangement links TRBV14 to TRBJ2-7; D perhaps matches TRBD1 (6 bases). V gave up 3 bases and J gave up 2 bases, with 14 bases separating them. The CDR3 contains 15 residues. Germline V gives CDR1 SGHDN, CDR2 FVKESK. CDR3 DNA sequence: TGTGCCAGCAGCCACCTAAGCAGGGGAGCCTACGAGCAGTACTTC. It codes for CASSHLSRGAYEQYF.

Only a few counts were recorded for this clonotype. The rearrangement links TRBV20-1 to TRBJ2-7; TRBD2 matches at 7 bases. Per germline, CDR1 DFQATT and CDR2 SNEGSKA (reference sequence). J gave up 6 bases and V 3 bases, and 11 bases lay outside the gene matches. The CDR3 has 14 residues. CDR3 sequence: CSASGGRARGEQYF. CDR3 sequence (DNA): TGCAGTGCTAGCGGGGGGAGGGCGCGGGGCGAGCAGTACTTC.

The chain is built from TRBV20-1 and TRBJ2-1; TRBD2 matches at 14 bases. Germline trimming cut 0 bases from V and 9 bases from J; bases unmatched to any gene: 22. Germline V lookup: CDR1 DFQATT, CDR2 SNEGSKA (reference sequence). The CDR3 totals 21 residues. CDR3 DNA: TGCAGTGCTAGAGACAAAACGGGACTAGCGGGAGTTAGGGCCCCCTGGGGTGAGCAGTTCTTC. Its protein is CSARDKTGLAGVRAPWGEQFF.

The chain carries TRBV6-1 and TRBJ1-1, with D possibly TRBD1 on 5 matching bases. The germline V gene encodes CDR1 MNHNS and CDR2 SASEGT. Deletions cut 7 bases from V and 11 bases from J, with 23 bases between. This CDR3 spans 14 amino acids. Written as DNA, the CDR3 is TGTGCCAGCAATAGCCGGGACCCAAGGGTAGGGGCTTTCTTT. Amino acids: CASNSRDPRVGAFF.

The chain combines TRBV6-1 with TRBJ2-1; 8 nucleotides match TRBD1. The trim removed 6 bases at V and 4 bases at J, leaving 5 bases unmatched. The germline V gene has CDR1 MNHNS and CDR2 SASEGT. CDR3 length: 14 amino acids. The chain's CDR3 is CASRPGQVYNEQFF. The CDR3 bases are TGTGCCAGCAGGCCGGGACAGGTATACAATGAGCAGTTCTTC.

The CDR3 DNA is TGTGCCAGTAGTCGCCTGATGACTGCCGGGACAGGGCGCCGGAGCAGCAATTCACCCCTCCACTTT. It codes for CASSRLMTAGTGRRSSNSPLHF. The chain recombines TRBV19 with TRBJ1-6; 9 nucleotides align to TRBD1. V was clipped by 5 bases and J by 7 bases; unmatched bases: 27. Germline V gene lookup returns CDR1 LNHDA and CDR2 SQIVND (reference sequence). The CDR3 is made up of 22 amino acids.

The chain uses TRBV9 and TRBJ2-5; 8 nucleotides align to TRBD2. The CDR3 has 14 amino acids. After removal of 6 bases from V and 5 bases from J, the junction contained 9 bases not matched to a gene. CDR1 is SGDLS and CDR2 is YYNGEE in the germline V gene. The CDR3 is CASNPGGAGETQYF. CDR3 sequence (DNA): TGTGCCAGCAACCCGGGGGGGGCTGGGGAGACCCAGTACTTC.

For the CDR3, the DNA is TGTGCCAGCACCAAGACAGGATTAAAGGGCGGGGAGCTGTTTTTT. Its protein is CASTKTGLKGGELFF. The V gene is TRBV12-3 or TRBV12-4, the J gene TRBJ2-2, with TRBD1 as a possible D gene (6 bases). The V and J ends lost 7 bases and 7 bases respectively, with 19 bases between them. The CDR3 length is 15 residues.

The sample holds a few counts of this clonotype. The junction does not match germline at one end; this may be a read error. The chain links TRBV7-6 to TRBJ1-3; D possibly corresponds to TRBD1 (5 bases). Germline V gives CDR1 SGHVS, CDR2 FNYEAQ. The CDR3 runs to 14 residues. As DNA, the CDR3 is TGTGCCAGCGTTCGGGGAGGGGCTGGCAACACCATATATTTT. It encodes CASVRGGAGNTIYF.

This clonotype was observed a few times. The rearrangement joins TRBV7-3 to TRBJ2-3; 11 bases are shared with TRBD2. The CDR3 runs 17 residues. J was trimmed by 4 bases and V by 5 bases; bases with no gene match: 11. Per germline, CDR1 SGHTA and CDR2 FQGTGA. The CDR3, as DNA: TGTGCCAGCAGCATAAACGTAGCGGGGGGGCCGGCAGATACGCAGTATTTT. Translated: CASSINVAGGPADTQYF.

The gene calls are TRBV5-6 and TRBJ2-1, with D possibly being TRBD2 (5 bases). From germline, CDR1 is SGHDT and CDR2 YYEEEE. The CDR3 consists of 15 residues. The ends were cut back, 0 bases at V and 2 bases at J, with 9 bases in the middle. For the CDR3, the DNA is TGTGCCAGCAGCTTGGGCGGGTATGCCTACAATGAGCAGTTCTTC. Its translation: CASSLGGYAYNEQFF.